This T cell receptor (beta chain) was recovered during a study of shared clonotypes between healthy human individuals. All donors were Caucasian adults living in Nashville, Tennessee. This clone came up a few times. What it binds is unknown. Sequenced by immunoSEQ multiplex PCR; TCRdb stores in-frame clones only, minus some. The sample has over a million clones, 78% seen once. Whole-study findings and limits: In the sorted subsets, rarefaction showed sequencing was incomplete despite large depth.

The germline gives CDR1 MNHEY, CDR2 SMNVEV (reference sequence). V was clipped by 7 bases and J by 3 bases, with 16 bases between them. This CDR3 comprises 16 residues. The sequence derives from a man aged 18 to 30 in good health. Some clones in this sample may be carry-over from other donors' samples. This chain connects TRBV27 to TRBJ2-6; no clear D. The sequencing input was memory CD4+ T cells from PBMCs. Noted subset: CD45RA-negative fraction. DNA for the CDR3: TGTGCCAGCACCCGATGGGTCGCCGGTGGGGCCAACGTCCTGACTTTC. Translated, it gives CASTRWVAGGANVLTF.